The 10 T cell receptor beta chains reported below all come from one sample, sequenced in a study of graft-versus-host responses after intestinal transplantation. Lamina propria and intraepithelial lymphocytes were released by processing graft tissue. Clones were sequenced by immunoSEQ multiplex PCR, and TCRdb holds only the in-frame ones, with some missing. Seen here are about 63,000 clones, around nine tenths observed once, and the top ten hold less than 2%. The source was ileum tissue, collected approximately 370 days after transplant. Source of these receptors: a human patient who received an intestinal transplant, so some T cells may come from the graft donor.

The CDR3 region is CASSPQPLAGGVRHEQYF. The CDR3, as DNA: TGCGCCAGCAGCCCGCAACCCCTAGCGGGGGGGGTTCGACACGAGCAGTACTTC. The gene calls are TRBV4-1 and TRBJ2-7; TRBD2 agrees at 12 bases. Trimming at V came to 4 bases and at J to 5 bases, leaving 15 bases not matched to a gene. Germline assignment: CDR1 MGHRA and CDR2 YSYEKL. This CDR3 contains 18 residues.

This clone was counted a few times. This sequence joins TRBV4-3 and TRBJ2-7, with D hard to call. The germline gives CDR1 LGHNA, CDR2 YSLEER. Trimming cost V 3 bases and J 4 bases, with 13 bases left between them. This CDR3 region has 14 residues. This CDR3 is CASSHTASRYEQYF. DNA of the CDR3: TGCGCCAGCAGCCACACAGCCTCACGATACGAGCAGTACTTC.

This clone was counted once. V and J are TRBV11-2 and TRBJ2-7; 7 nucleotides agree with TRBD2. The trim removed 1 base at V and 6 bases at J, leaving 12 bases unmatched. This CDR3 has 16 residues. Germline V lookup: CDR1 SGHAT, CDR2 FQNNGV. In nucleotides, the CDR3 is TGTGCCAGCAGCTTAGGGACTAGGGCACTTAGTAGCGAGCAGTACTTC. As protein: CASSLGTRALSSEQYF.

V is TRBV28 and J is TRBJ1-2, with TRBD1 matching over 8 bases. V gave up 3 bases and J gave up 4 bases; unmatched junction bases: 16. The CDR3 runs to 18 residues. The V gene's germline CDR1 is MDHEN and CDR2 SYDVKM. CDR3 in amino acids: CASSFPEDRDKTSYGYTF. CDR3 nucleotides: TGTGCCAGCAGTTTCCCCGAGGACAGGGATAAAACTTCCTATGGCTACACCTTC.

This chain links TRBV4-1 with TRBJ1-6; 7 bases align to TRBD1. V dropped 1 base and J dropped 7; count of bases not matched to a gene: 7. The CDR3 spans 16 residues. The germline V gene encodes CDR1 MGHRA and CDR2 YSYEKL. In nucleotides, the CDR3 is TGCGCCAGCAGCCAAGCGTTGACAGGGCGGAATTCACCCCTCCACTTT. It is translated as CASSQALTGRNSPLHF.

This sequence joins TRBV5-4 and TRBJ1-1; unclear D gene. V lost 0 bases, J lost 4 bases, and 13 bases lay in between. Germline V gene sequence: CDR1 SGHNT, CDR2 YYREEE (reference sequence). This CDR3 is built from 15 residues. CDR3 coding DNA: TGTGCCAGCAGCTTGGGGTGGGGTCTGTTCACTGAAGCTTTCTTT. This sequence encodes CASSLGWGLFTEAFF.

The V and J genes are TRBV2 and TRBJ2-5, with TRBD2 matching over 7 bases. J lost 5 bases, V lost 6 bases, and 6 bases had no gene match. Per the germline V gene, CDR1 is SNHLY and CDR2 is FYNNEI. This CDR3 is 13 amino acids long. CDR3 loop: CASRETSRETQYF. The CDR3 nucleotides read TGTGCCAGCAGGGAGACTAGCCGGGAGACCCAGTACTTC.

The chain links TRBV7-9 to TRBJ2-2; TRBD1 is a possible D gene (5 bases). CDR3 length equals 16 residues. The germline V gene has CDR1 SEHNR and CDR2 FQNEAQ (reference sequence). The V and J ends lost 3 bases and 3 bases respectively, with 14 bases between them. The CDR3 DNA follows: TGTGCCAGCAGCTTGGATGGCAACAGGTACACCGGGGAGCTGTTTTTT. Amino acids: CASSLDGNRYTGELFF.

In its sample, this clone was seen once. The rearrangement uses TRBV28 and TRBJ2-7; D not certain. The CDR3 runs to 11 residues. Germline loops: CDR1 MDHEN, CDR2 SYDVKM. Trimming pared 4 bases from V and 3 bases from J, leaving 4 bases between. As DNA, the CDR3 is TGTGCCAGCAGTTCATTCTACGAGCAGTACTTC. This translates into CASSSFYEQYF.

This clone was counted only a few times. The J gene is TRBJ1-2, the V gene TRBV5-6; TRBD1 matches at 9 bases. CDR3 size: 15 residues. V lost 2 bases to trimming and J lost 5 bases; unmatched junction nucleotides: 7. Germline loops: CDR1 SGHDT, CDR2 YYEEEE. CDR3 coding DNA: TGTGCCAGCAGCTTCCCCGACAGGGGGGGATATGGCTACACCTTC. It is translated as CASSFPDRGGYGYTF.